The 24 T cell receptor beta chains presented below share a single source sample, sequenced in a study of blood T cell repertoires in COVID-19 (dated by TCRdb to 2019 to 2021). Library preparation employed the immunoSEQ multiplex PCR assay. Imported from immuneACCESS, the table was reduced by TCRdb to in-frame sequences with V and J called. These copies leave out some clones; in studies compared against another copy, an unresolved V gene accounts for under half, and the cause of the remainder is not known. A total of approximately 190,000 clones appear in this sample, 80% to 90% of them only once. Roughly 5.3% of the sample is taken by the ten largest. Sequences were obtained from peripheral blood. The receptors derive from a woman in her 70s with active or convalescent COVID-19.

V gene TRBV28 combines with J gene TRBJ1-1, with D maybe TRBD1 (6 bases). This CDR3 has 14 residues. CDR1 and CDR2 (germline): MDHEN, SYDVKM. V was shortened by 1 base and J by 5 bases, with 11 bases between the two germline ends. Here the CDR3 DNA reads TGTGCCAGCAGTTTATCAGGGGCTCTTACTGAAGCTTTCTTT. The encoded protein is CASSLSGALTEAFF.

As concerns this clone: One end of the junction is discordant with germline, which a read error may explain. V and J are TRBV7-7 and TRBJ2-7; D is possibly TRBD1 (6 bases). The CDR3 is 17 amino acids. The germline CDR1 and CDR2 sequences are SSHAT and FNYEAQ (reference sequence). DNA for the CDR3: TGTGCTAGCAGCTTAGGTGGCCGGCGACAGGCTCCTTACGAGCAGTACTTC. It is translated as CASSLGGRRQAPYEQYF.

J is TRBJ2-1 and V is TRBV2; 7 bases are a match to TRBD1. CDR3 length: 14 residues. Germline CDR1 is SNHLY and CDR2 is FYNNEI. Losses at the gene ends were 8 bases for V and 8 bases for J; bases not matched to a gene: 12. CDR3 sequence (DNA): TGTGCCAGCGGTCTGACAGGGATCCTCGATGAGCAGTTCTTC. This encodes CASGLTGILDEQFF.

This clone was picked up a small number of times. The rearrangement links TRBV6-5 to TRBJ1-2; the match to TRBD1 covers 11 bases. Germline V gene lookup returns CDR1 MNHEY and CDR2 SVGAGI. This CDR3 has 14 residues. The V and J ends lost 6 bases and 8 bases, in that order; junction bases with no gene match: 8. The CDR3 spells CASSGTGGQKGYTF. CDR3 DNA: TGTGCCAGCAGCGGGACAGGGGGACAAAAGGGCTACACCTTC.

This clone was found a few times. This chain links TRBV5-4 with TRBJ2-3; no reliable D call. From germline, CDR1 is SGHNT and CDR2 YYREEE (reference sequence). V was pared by 5 bases and J by 1 base, with 11 bases between. The CDR3 covers 14 residues. This CDR3 reads CASRPTLGTDTQYF. The CDR3, as DNA: TGTGCCAGCAGGCCTACCCTCGGCACAGATACGCAGTATTTT.

The V gene is TRBV2, the J gene TRBJ1-3; 7 nucleotides agree with TRBD1. The germline CDR1 and CDR2 sequences are SNHLY and FYNNEI. Trimming cost V 2 bases and J 0 bases; bases outside gene matches: 7. There are 17 residues in the CDR3. The CDR3 DNA reads TGTGCCAGCAGTGAAATGGACAGGACTTTCTCTGGAAACACCATATATTTT. Protein: CASSEMDRTFSGNTIYF.

The chain uses TRBV24-1 and TRBJ2-1, with 7 positions matching TRBD2. Germline trimming cut 5 bases from V and 7 bases from J; bases unmatched to any gene: 10. The CDR3 length is 15 residues. CDR1 and CDR2 from the germline V gene are KGHDR and SFDVKD. The CDR3 loop is CATSVDSGLGNEQFF. CDR3 nucleotide sequence: TGTGCCACCAGTGTTGATAGCGGGCTTGGGAATGAGCAGTTCTTC.

The gene calls are TRBV5-1 and TRBJ2-1; the match to TRBD2 covers 8 bases. Germline V gene data show CDR1 as SGHRS and CDR2 as YFSETQ. The V segment lost 2 bases and the J segment 5 bases; nucleotides outside the gene matches: 9. This CDR3 has 16 amino acids. DNA for the CDR3: TGCGCCAGCAGCTTTTTCGGGAGGGCCCCGAACAATGAGCAGTTCTTC. Translated: CASSFFGRAPNNEQFF.

The chain links TRBV18 to TRBJ2-7; D is possibly TRBD1 (6 bases). CDR1 and CDR2 (germline): KGHSH, LQKENI. CDR3 length: 13 residues. The ends were cut back, 6 bases at V and 5 bases at J, with 14 bases in the middle. CDR3 in DNA: TGTGCCAGCTCCCCCGGGACAATCCACGAGCAGTACTTC. This translates into CASSPGTIHEQYF.

CDR3 loop: CASLGVKGGLRSYNEQFF. CDR3 nucleotides: TGTGCCAGCCTGGGTGTGAAAGGGGGTCTACGCTCCTACAATGAGCAGTTCTTC. V gene TRBV11-2 combines with J gene TRBJ2-1; D perhaps matches TRBD1 (6 bases). The CDR3 spans 18 residues. Deletions cut 8 bases from V and 0 bases from J, with 23 bases between. Germline CDR1 reads SGHAT; CDR2 reads FQNNGV.

Comments on this clone: The same CDR3 arises from other DNA sequences in this sample as well. The rearrangement uses TRBV7-3 and TRBJ2-2; 7 nucleotides match TRBD2. V lost 5 bases, J lost 7 bases, and 19 bases stayed unmatched. The CDR3 is made up of 18 amino acids. Germline V gene lookup returns CDR1 SGHTA and CDR2 FQGTGA. The CDR3 DNA reads as TGTGCCAGCAGCCCCCGGGGGGTAGCGGGCAACCGGAACGGGGAGCTGTTTTTT. Amino acid sequence: CASSPRGVAGNRNGELFF.

The chain couples TRBV7-6 to TRBJ2-2; TRBD1 matches 9 bases. Trimming cost V 8 bases and J 5 bases; bases outside gene matches: 9. Germline values: CDR1 SGHVS, CDR2 FNYEAQ. This CDR3 is 15 amino acids long. This chain's CDR3 is CASGPTGGGTGELFF. For the CDR3, the DNA is TGTGCCAGCGGACCGACAGGGGGAGGTACCGGGGAGCTGTTTTTT. Using reference TRBV7-6 and TRBJ2-2 for the parts outside the CDR3, the full variable domain is GAGVSQSPRYKVTKRGQDVALRCDPISGHVSLYWYRQALGQGPEFLTYFNYEAQQDKSGLPNDRFSAERPEGSISTLTIQRTEQRDSAMYRCASGPTGGGTGELFFGEGSRLTVL.

This clone was observed a few times. This chain uses TRBV30 with TRBJ2-2; D is undetermined. Looked up from germline, CDR1 is GTSNPN and CDR2 is SVGIG (reference sequence). V was pared by 2 bases and J by 7 bases, with 8 bases between. The CDR3 is 12 amino acids. CDR3 bases: TGTGCCTGGAGTTTTGAGGACGGGGAGCTGTTTTTT. Protein product: CAWSFEDGELFF. The whole variable domain, filled in from reference TRBV30 and TRBJ2-2, reads SQTIHQWPATLVQPVGSPLSLECTVEGTSNPNLYWYRQAAGRGLQLLFYSVGIGQISSEVPQNLSASRPQDRQFILSSKKLLLSDSGFYLCAWSFEDGELFFGEGSRLTVL.

This rearrangement joins TRBV4-1 to TRBJ2-7; 7 positions match TRBD2. Germline V gene sequence: CDR1 MGHRA, CDR2 YSYEKL. This CDR3 contains 16 residues. Trimming removed 1 base from V and 1 base from J; junction bases left unmatched: 7. This CDR3 reads CASSQALTSVSYEQYF. Here the CDR3 DNA reads TGCGCCAGCAGCCAAGCCCTAACTAGCGTTTCCTACGAGCAGTACTTC.

CDR3 bases: TGTGCCAGCAGCTCACTAGCGGGAAGGACCGGGGAGCTGTTTTTT. This gives the protein CASSSLAGRTGELFF. This rearrangement joins TRBV7-9 to TRBJ2-2; 10 nucleotides align to TRBD2. The trim removed 4 bases at V and 5 bases at J, leaving 4 bases unmatched. This CDR3 is 15 amino acids long. Germline CDR1 reads SEHNR; CDR2 reads FQNEAQ (reference sequence).

The rearrangement joins TRBV19 to TRBJ2-3; a weak D match, TRBD1 (7 bases). V dropped 3 bases and J dropped 4 bases, with 14 bases sitting between them. Germline assignment: CDR1 LNHDA and CDR2 SQIVND (reference sequence). The CDR3 has 15 residues. CDR3 sequence (DNA): TGTGCCAGTAGTATGCTCAGGGGGGTCGCAGATACGCAGTATTTT. Residues: CASSMLRGVADTQYF.

The chain joins TRBV25-1 to TRBJ2-3, with 11 bases that match TRBD2. CDR3 length: 18 amino acids. J was trimmed by 1 base and V by 11 bases; bases with no gene match: 17. CDR1 and CDR2 (germline): MGHDK, SYGVNS. CDR3 nucleotides: TGTGCCCCAGTGAGGGTAGTAGCGGGAGGGTGGGGCACAGATACGCAGTATTTT. It specifies CAPVRVVAGGWGTDTQYF.

This clone came up once. The CDR3 loop reads CASSLPSGSGEQYF. The CDR3 region has the DNA TGCGCCAGCAGCTTGCCTAGCGGGTCCGGCGAGCAGTACTTC. The chain recombines TRBV5-1 with TRBJ2-7; 8 positions agree with TRBD2. The CDR3 spans 14 residues. The V and J ends lost 1 base and 6 bases, in that order; junction bases with no gene match: 6. The germline V gene encodes CDR1 SGHRS and CDR2 YFSETQ.

The gene calls are TRBV5-1 and TRBJ2-1; D may be TRBD2 (6 bases). This CDR3 region has 13 residues. V lost 4 bases and J lost 9, with 14 bases in between. From germline, CDR1 is SGHRS and CDR2 YFSETQ. In DNA, the CDR3 is TGCGCCAGCAGCCCTCAGGACGGGGGTGAGCAGTTCTTC. It yields the protein CASSPQDGGEQFF.

For the CDR3, the DNA is TGTGCCAGCAGCGTCTTTCCGGGAGGTCACACCGGGGAGCTGTTTTTT. Its protein is CASSVFPGGHTGELFF. The chain joins TRBV9 to TRBJ2-2; 7 positions match TRBD2. This CDR3 has 16 residues. Germline V lookup: CDR1 SGDLS, CDR2 YYNGEE. Trimming took 2 bases from V and 3 from J; bases not matched to a gene: 7.

In the case of this clone: Compared with germline, one end of the junction differs, possibly owing to a read error. The chain couples TRBV30 to TRBJ1-2; 8 bases agree with TRBD1. This CDR3 has 13 amino acids. CDR1 GTSNPN and CDR2 SVGIG come from the germline V gene (reference sequence). The CDR3 sequence: CAWNVDRAMGYTF. CDR3 coding DNA: TGTGCCTGGAACGTGGACAGGGCCATGGGCTATACCTTC.

The CDR3 DNA sequence: TGTGCCAGCAGGGGCCGCACAGATACGCAGTATTTT. It yields the protein CASRGRTDTQYF. The chain has TRBV27 and TRBJ2-3; D is unclear. CDR3 size: 12 residues. Germline V gene data show CDR1 as MNHEY and CDR2 as SMNVEV (reference sequence). V gave up 6 bases and J gave up 1 base, with 5 bases separating them.

This sequence joins TRBV7-2 and TRBJ1-1; 8 bases agree with TRBD1. This CDR3 is built from 13 residues. The V and J ends lost 6 bases and 2 bases, in that order; junction bases with no gene match: 2. CDR1 and CDR2 from the germline V gene are SGHTA and FQGNSA. Written as DNA, the CDR3 is TGTGCCAGCAGTGGACAGGGTAACACTGAAGCTTTCTTT. The encoded protein is CASSGQGNTEAFF. Variable domain in full (rest from reference TRBV7-2 and TRBJ1-1): GAGVSQSPSNKVTEKGKDVELRCDPISGHTALYWYRQSLGQGLEFLIYFQGNSAPDKSGLPSDRFSAERTGGSVSTLTIQRTQQEDSAVYLCASSGQGNTEAFFGQGTRLTVV.

V is TRBV5-1 and J is TRBJ2-1; D might be TRBD2 (6 bases). Germline-derived CDR1 and CDR2 are SGHRS and YFSETQ. This CDR3 spans 16 amino acids. Trimming removed 4 bases from V and 0 bases from J, with 14 bases in between. The CDR3 here is CASSPISGSSYNEQFF. In nucleotides, the CDR3 is TGCGCCAGCAGCCCAATTAGCGGCAGCTCCTACAATGAGCAGTTCTTC.